This TCR beta chain was identified in a study of blood T cell repertoires in COVID-19. Background on the study: Samples came from the United States, Italy and Spain, spanning acute and convalescent COVID-19. From T cells, B-cell-depleted T cells, or PBMCs came the material, which was cDNA or gDNA.

Enrolment of Seattle patients took place during active infection, and they were followed longitudinally. As handled by the study authors: Scientists estimated how many nucleated cells there were by amplifying reference gene primers. Assay used: immunoSEQ multiplex PCR; TCRdb lists only in-frame clones, some missing. V, J and clone size are taken as reported in that table, and D and trimming were inferred from the DNA itself. The repertoire holds around 40,000 clones, around 90% seen once, with approximately 4.5% in the top ten. Between the trimmed V and J ends, which lost 4 bases and 5 bases, there was a span of 15 bases. The V gene's germline CDR1 is SGDLS and CDR2 YYNGEE. This CDR3 region has 15 residues.

The sample was peripheral blood. The TCR originated in a man aged 55-75 years with COVID-19, enrolled during active disease. The V gene is TRBV9, the J gene TRBJ2-2; TRBD1 is a possible D gene (6 bases). CDR3 residues: CASSLTGIGTGELFF. CDR3 nucleotide sequence: TGTGCCAGCAGCCTAACAGGGATCGGGACCGGGGAGCTGTTTTTT.